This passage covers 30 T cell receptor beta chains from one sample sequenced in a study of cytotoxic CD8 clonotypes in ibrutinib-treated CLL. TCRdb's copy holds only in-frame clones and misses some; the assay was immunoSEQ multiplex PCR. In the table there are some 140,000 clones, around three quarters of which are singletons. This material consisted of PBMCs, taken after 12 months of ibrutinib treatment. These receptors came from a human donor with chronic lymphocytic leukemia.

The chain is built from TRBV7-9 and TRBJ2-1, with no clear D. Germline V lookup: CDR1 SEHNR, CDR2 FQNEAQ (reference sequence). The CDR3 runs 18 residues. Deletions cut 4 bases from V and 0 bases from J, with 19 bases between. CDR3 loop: CASSYPGFGPDSYNEQFF. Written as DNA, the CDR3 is TGTGCCAGCAGCTACCCGGGTTTTGGACCTGACTCCTACAATGAGCAGTTCTTC.

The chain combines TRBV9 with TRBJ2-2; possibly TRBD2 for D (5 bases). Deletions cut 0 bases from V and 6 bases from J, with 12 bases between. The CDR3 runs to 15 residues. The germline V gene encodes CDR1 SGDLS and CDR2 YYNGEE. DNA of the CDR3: TGTGCCAGCAGCGTAGAAGCCAGGAGGTCCGGGGAGCTGTTTTTT. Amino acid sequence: CASSVEARRSGELFF. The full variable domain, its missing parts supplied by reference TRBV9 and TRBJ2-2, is DSGVTQTPKHLITATGQRVTLRCSPRSGDLSVYWYQQSLDQGLQFLIQYYNGEERAKGNILERFSAQQFPDLHSELNLSSLELGDSALYFCASSVEARRSGELFFGEGSRLTVL.

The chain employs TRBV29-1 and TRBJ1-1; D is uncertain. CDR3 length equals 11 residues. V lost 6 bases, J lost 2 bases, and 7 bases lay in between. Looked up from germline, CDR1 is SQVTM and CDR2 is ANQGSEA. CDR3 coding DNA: TGCAGCGTCGCTCCTAACACTGAAGCTTTCTTT. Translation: CSVAPNTEAFF.

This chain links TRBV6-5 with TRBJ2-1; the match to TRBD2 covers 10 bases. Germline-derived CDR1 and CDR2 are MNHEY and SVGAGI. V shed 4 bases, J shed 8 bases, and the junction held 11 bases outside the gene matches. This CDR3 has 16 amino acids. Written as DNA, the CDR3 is TGTGCCAGCAGTTCCCACCCAAGCGGGAGGGGGGATGAGCAGTTCTTC. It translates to CASSSHPSGRGDEQFF.

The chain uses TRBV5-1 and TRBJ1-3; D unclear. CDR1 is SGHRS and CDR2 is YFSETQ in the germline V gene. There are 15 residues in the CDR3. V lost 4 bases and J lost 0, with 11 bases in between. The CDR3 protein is CASSPQTGSGNTIYF. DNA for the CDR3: TGCGCCAGCAGCCCACAGACGGGCTCTGGAAACACCATATATTTT.

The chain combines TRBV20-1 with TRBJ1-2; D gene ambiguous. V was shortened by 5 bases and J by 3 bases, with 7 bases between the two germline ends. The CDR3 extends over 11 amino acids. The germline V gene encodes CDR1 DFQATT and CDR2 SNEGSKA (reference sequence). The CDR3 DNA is TGCAGTGCTCCGCGAGACTATGGCTACACCTTC. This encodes CSAPRDYGYTF.

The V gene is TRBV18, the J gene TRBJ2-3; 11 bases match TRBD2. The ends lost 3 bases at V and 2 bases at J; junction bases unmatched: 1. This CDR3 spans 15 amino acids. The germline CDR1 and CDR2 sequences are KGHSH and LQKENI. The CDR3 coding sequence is TGTGCCAGCTCACCGACTAGCGGGAACACAGATACGCAGTATTTT. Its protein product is CASSPTSGNTDTQYF.

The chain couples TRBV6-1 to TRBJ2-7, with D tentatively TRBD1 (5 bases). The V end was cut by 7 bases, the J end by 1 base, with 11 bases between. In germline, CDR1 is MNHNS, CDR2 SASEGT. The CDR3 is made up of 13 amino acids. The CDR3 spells CASTQDISYEQYF. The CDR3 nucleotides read TGTGCCAGCACCCAGGACATATCCTACGAGCAGTACTTC.

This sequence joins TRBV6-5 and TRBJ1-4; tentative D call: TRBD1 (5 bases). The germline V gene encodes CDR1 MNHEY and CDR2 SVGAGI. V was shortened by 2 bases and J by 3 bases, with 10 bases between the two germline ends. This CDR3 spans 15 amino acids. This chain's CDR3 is CASSYRGGPNEKLFF. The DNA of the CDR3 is TGTGCCAGCAGTTACAGGGGAGGACCTAATGAAAAACTGTTTTTT.

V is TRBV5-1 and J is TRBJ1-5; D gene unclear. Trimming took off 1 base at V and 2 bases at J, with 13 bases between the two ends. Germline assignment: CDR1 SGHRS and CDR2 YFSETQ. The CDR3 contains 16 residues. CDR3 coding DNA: TGCGCCAGCAGCTTGTTCCCGGGAGTCGGCAATCAGCCCCAGCATTTT. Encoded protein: CASSLFPGVGNQPQHF.

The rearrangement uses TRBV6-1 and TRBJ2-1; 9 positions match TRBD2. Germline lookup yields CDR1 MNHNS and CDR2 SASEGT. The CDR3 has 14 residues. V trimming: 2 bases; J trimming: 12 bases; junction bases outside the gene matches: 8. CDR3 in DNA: TGTGCCAGCAGTGAACTAGGCGGGAGGGCCGGGCAGTTCTTC. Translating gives CASSELGGRAGQFF.

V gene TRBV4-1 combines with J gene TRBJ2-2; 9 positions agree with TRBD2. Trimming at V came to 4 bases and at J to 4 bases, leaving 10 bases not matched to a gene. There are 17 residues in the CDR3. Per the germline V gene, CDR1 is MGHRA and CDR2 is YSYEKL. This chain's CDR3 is CASSLNRLAETTGELFF. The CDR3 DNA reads TGCGCCAGCAGCCTCAACCGACTAGCGGAGACCACCGGGGAGCTGTTTTTT.

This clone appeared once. The CDR3 spells CASSQDLTSSYEQYF. CDR3 DNA sequence: TGTGCCAGCAGCCAAGATCTGACTAGCTCCTACGAGCAGTACTTC. The rearrangement joins TRBV4-2 to TRBJ2-7; D is possibly TRBD2 (6 bases). The CDR3 extends over 15 amino acids. Per the germline V gene, CDR1 is LGHNA and CDR2 is YNFKEQ. The V and J ends lost 0 bases and 0 bases respectively, with 9 bases between them.

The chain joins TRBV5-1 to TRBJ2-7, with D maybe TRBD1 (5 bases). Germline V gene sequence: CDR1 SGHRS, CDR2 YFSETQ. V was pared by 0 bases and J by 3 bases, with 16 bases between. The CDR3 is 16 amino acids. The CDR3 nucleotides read TGCGCCAGCAGCTTGGCCGAGCATGCAGGGCTCTACGAGCAGTACTTC. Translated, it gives CASSLAEHAGLYEQYF.

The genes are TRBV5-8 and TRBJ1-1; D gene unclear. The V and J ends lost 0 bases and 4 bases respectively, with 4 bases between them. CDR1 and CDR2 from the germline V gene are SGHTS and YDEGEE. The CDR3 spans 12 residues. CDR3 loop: CASSLVATEAFF. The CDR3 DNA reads TGTGCCAGCAGCTTGGTGGCCACTGAAGCTTTCTTT.

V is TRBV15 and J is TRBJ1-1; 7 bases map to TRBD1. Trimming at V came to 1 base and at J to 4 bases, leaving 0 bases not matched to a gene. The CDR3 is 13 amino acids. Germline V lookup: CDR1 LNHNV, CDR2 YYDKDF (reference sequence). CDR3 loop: CATSRAGGTEAFF. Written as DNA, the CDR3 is TGTGCCACCAGCAGAGCAGGGGGCACTGAAGCTTTCTTT.

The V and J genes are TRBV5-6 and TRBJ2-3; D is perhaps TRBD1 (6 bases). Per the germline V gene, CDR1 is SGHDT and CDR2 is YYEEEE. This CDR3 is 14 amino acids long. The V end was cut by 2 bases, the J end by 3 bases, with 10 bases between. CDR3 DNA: TGTGCCAGCAGCTTACAGGGTGGTACAGATACGCAGTATTTT. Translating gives CASSLQGGTDTQYF.

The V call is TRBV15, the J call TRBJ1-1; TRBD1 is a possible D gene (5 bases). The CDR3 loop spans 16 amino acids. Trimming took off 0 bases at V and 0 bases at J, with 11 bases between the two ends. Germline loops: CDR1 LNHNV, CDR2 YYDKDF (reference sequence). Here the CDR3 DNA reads TGTGCCACCAGCAGAGATCGAAGGGGTCTGAACACTGAAGCTTTCTTT. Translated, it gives CATSRDRRGLNTEAFF.

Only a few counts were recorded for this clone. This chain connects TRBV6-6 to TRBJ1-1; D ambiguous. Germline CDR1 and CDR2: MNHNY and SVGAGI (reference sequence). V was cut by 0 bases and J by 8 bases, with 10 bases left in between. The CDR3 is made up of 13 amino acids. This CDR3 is CASSYSSSGEAFF. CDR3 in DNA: TGTGCCAGCAGTTACTCGAGTAGTGGGGAAGCTTTCTTT.

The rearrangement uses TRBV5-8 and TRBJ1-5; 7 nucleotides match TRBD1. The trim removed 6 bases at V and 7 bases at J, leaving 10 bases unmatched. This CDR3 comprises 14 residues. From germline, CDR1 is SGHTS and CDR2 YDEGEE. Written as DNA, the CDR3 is TGTGCCAGCAACAAACAGGGGATTGAGCAGCCCCAGCATTTT. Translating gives CASNKQGIEQPQHF.

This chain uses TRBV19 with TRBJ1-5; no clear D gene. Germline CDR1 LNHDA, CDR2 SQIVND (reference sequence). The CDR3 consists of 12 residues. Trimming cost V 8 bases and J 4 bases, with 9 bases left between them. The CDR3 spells CASGSRNQPQHF. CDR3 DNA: TGTGCCAGTGGCTCGCGAAATCAGCCCCAGCATTTT.

CDR3 sequence reads: CASSQDSGEGAFF. The CDR3 DNA sequence: TGTGCCAGCAGCCAAGATTCGGGGGAAGGAGCTTTCTTT. The J gene is TRBJ1-1, the V gene TRBV4-2, with D possibly TRBD1 on 5 matching bases. The germline CDR1 and CDR2 sequences are LGHNA and YNFKEQ. This CDR3 is 13 amino acids long. V was trimmed by 0 bases and J by 10 bases, leaving 12 bases between them.

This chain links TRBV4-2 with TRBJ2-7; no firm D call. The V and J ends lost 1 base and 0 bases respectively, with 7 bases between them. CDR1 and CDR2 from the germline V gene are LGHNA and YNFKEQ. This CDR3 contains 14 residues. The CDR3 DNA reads TGTGCCAGCAGCCAAGTGGTTGACTCCTACGAGCAGTACTTC. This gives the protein CASSQVVDSYEQYF.

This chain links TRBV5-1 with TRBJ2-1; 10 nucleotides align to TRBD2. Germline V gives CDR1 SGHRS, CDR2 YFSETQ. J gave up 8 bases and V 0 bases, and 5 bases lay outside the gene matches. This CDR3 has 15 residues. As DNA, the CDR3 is TGCGCCAGCAGCTTGGCTAGCGGGAGATCTGATGAGCAGTTCTTC. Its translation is CASSLASGRSDEQFF. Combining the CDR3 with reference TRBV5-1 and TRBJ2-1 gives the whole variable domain KAGVTQTPRYLIKTRGQQVTLSCSPISGHRSVSWYQQTPGQGLQFLFEYFSETQRNKGNFPGRFSGRQFSNSRSEMNVSTLELGDSALYLCASSLASGRSDEQFFGPGTRLTVL.

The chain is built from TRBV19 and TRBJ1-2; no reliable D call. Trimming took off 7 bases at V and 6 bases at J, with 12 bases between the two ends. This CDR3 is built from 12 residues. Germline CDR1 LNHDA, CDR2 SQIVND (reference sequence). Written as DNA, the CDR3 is TGTGCCAGTATTTCACCGAGGGATGGCTACACCTTC. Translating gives CASISPRDGYTF.

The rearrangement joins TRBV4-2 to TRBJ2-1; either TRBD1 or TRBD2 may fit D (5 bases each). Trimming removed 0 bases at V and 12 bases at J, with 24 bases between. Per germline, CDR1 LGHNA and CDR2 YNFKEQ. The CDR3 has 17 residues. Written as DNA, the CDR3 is TGTGCCAGCAGCCAAGATTTACGGGACGGAACTATTAGGGGGCAGTTCTTC. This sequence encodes CASSQDLRDGTIRGQFF.

The CDR3 DNA follows: TGTGCCAGCAGCCAAGCCCAGGTGATGGGACAGGGTAAGGAGACCCAGTACTTC. Amino acid sequence: CASSQAQVMGQGKETQYF. V usage is TRBV5-4 and J usage is TRBJ2-5; 9 bases line up with TRBD1. The CDR3 is made up of 18 amino acids. The germline V gene has CDR1 SGHNT and CDR2 YYREEE (reference sequence). V trimming: 4 bases; J trimming: 5 bases; junction bases outside the gene matches: 18.

CDR3 sequence (DNA): TGTGCCACCAGCCGATGGACAGTAAGACCCGCAGCTTTCTTT. Translated: CATSRWTVRPAAFF. The chain is built from TRBV15 and TRBJ1-1, with a possible D match to TRBD1 (6 bases). This CDR3 has 14 amino acids. Per the germline V gene, CDR1 is LNHNV and CDR2 is YYDKDF (reference sequence). Trimming took off 5 bases at V and 10 bases at J, with 20 bases between the two ends.

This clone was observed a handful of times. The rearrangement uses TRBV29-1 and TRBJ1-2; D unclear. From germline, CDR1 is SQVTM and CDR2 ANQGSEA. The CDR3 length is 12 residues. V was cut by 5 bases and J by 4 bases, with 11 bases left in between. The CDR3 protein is CSVTSLRYGYTF. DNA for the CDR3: TGCAGCGTTACCAGTCTCCGCTATGGCTACACCTTC.

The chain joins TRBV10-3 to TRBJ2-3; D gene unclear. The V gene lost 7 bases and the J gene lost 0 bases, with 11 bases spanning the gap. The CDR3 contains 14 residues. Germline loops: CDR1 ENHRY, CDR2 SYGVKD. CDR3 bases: TGTGCCATCACGGCCGAGCGAAGCACAGATACGCAGTATTTT. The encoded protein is CAITAERSTDTQYF.